The clone carrying this T cell receptor (beta chain) was counted only a few times. This specimen comes from a study of OX40 agonist ivuxolimab in advanced cancers. The V end lost 4 bases, the J end lost 4 bases, and 7 bases lay between the germline ends. Germline lookup yields CDR1 SQVTM and CDR2 ANQGSEA. The CDR3 covers 11 residues. Patients with autoimmune history or systemic immunosuppression were excluded. Libraries were prepared by immunoSEQ multiplex PCR; TCRdb keeps only in-frame clonotypes and omits some of them. The profile shows 50,000 to 75,000 clones, around four fifths of them singletons.

The chain uses TRBV29-1 and TRBJ2-5; D is unresolved. This TCR was recovered from an adult with an advanced solid tumor such as melanoma, head and neck, liver or kidney cancer. This material consisted of CD4+ or CD8+ T cells sorted from blood, taken in a trial of the OX40 agonist ivuxolimab. The CDR3 is CSVGVRETQYF. For the CDR3, the DNA is TGCAGCGTTGGGGTCCGAGAGACCCAGTACTTC. Full variable domain (missing parts from reference TRBV29-1 and TRBJ2-5): SAVISQKPSRDICQRGTSLTIQCQVDSQVTMMFWYRQQPGQSLTLIATANQGSEATYESGFVIDKFPISRPNLTFSTLTVSNMSPEDSSIYLCSVGVRETQYFGPGTRLLVL.